Sequencing of this T cell receptor (beta chain) was carried out in a study of patients and donors after allogeneic stem cell transplantation. TCRdb used MiXCR to reprocess the RT-PCR reads, holding one entry per CDR3 protein. The table has about 960,000 distinct CDR3 sequences, 15% to 20% seen once; the top ten hold around 6%. V was shortened by 1 base and J by 7 bases, with 4 bases between the two germline ends. Per the germline V gene, CDR1 is SEHNR and CDR2 is FQNEAQ (reference sequence). This CDR3 is 12 amino acids long. Sequencing was carried out using blood, either unsorted or a sorted T cell fraction (not recorded which). This clonotype originated in a human donor who was either an allogeneic HSCT recipient or a stem cell or donor lymphocyte infusion donor (not recorded which). It is not recorded whose cells these are; they may come from a transplant donor. V and J are TRBV7-9 and TRBJ2-2; D call uncertain. CDR3 coding DNA: TGTGCCAGCAGCTTAGACGGCGGGGAGCTGTTTTTT. It yields the protein CASSLDGGELFF.